A selection of T cell receptor beta chains follows, all from one sample in a study of control samples from healthy donors and cancer patients. Only in-frame clones appear in the TCRdb table, and some are missing; sequencing was by immunoSEQ multiplex PCR. The top ten hold roughly 3.2% of the sample, which has 130,000 to 150,000 clones, about 91% seen once. Material: blood. The receptor set was obtained from a young man in good health. Both conserved end residues are part of each CDR3. A D gene is named only where the DNA matches it firmly. Rows give clone size only sometimes, using once, few, many, or a class for an expanded clone.

clone_size: -
j_call: TRBJ1-6
d_call: -
v_call: TRBV10-1
cdr3_aa: CASSESGGNSPLHF
cdr3_nt: TGCGCCAGCAGTGAGTCGGGGGGTAATTCACCCCTCCACTTT

clone_size: -
j_call: TRBJ2-5
d_call: TRBD1
v_call: TRBV25-1
cdr3_aa: CASQGAKIETQYF
cdr3_nt: TGTGCCAGTCAGGGGGCGAAAATAGAGACCCAGTACTTC

clone_size: -
j_call: TRBJ2-2
d_call: -
v_call: TRBV30
cdr3_aa: CAWSVNGAGELFF
cdr3_nt: TGTGCCTGGAGTGTAAATGGCGCCGGGGAGCTGTTTTTT

clone_size: -
j_call: TRBJ1-2
d_call: -
v_call: TRBV18
cdr3_aa: CASSLGGDYGYTF
cdr3_nt: TGTGCCAGCTCACTCGGGGGTGACTATGGCTACACCTTC

clone_size: -
j_call: TRBJ2-7
d_call: -
v_call: TRBV30
cdr3_aa: CAWVRDYEQYF
cdr3_nt: TGTGCCTGGGTCCGGGACTACGAGCAGTACTTC

clone_size: -
j_call: TRBJ2-7
d_call: -
v_call: TRBV12-3/TRBV12-4
cdr3_aa: CASKGDLSYEQYF
cdr3_nt: TGTGCCAGCAAAGGAGATCTCTCCTACGAGCAGTACTTC

clone_size: once
j_call: TRBJ2-7
d_call: TRBD1
v_call: TRBV27
cdr3_aa: CASSAGTGAGEQYF
cdr3_nt: TGTGCCAGCAGTGCCGGGACAGGGGCGGGGGAGCAGTACTTC

clone_size: -
j_call: TRBJ2-7
d_call: -
v_call: TRBV7-9
cdr3_aa: CASSWTVSSSYEQYF
cdr3_nt: TGTGCCAGCAGCTGGACAGTTAGTAGCTCCTACGAGCAGTACTTC

clone_size: -
j_call: TRBJ2-1
d_call: -
v_call: TRBV6-2/TRBV6-3
cdr3_aa: CASSYSLERDEQFF
cdr3_nt: TGTGCCAGCAGTTACTCGTTGGAGCGCGATGAGCAGTTCTTC

clone_size: once
j_call: TRBJ2-7
d_call: TRBD1
v_call: TRBV11-2
cdr3_aa: CASSRDRMYEQYF
cdr3_nt: TGTGCCAGCAGCCGGGACAGGATGTACGAGCAGTACTTC

clone_size: once
j_call: TRBJ1-5
d_call: -
v_call: TRBV28
cdr3_aa: CASSPAGTSYSNQPQHF
cdr3_nt: TGTGCCAGCAGCCCGGCCGGGACATCCTATAGCAATCAGCCCCAGCATTTT

clone_size: -
j_call: TRBJ1-1
d_call: -
v_call: TRBV30
cdr3_aa: CAWSVEGRAFF
cdr3_nt: TGTGCCTGGAGTGTCGAGGGGAGAGCTTTCTTT

clone_size: -
j_call: TRBJ2-2
d_call: -
v_call: TRBV3-1/TRBV3-2
cdr3_aa: CASSHGGSGELFF
cdr3_nt: TGTGCCAGCAGCCATGGGGGGTCTGGGGAGCTGTTTTTT

clone_size: few
j_call: TRBJ2-3
d_call: TRBD1
v_call: TRBV7-9
cdr3_aa: CASSRYRDRGIDTQYF
cdr3_nt: TGTGCCAGCAGCCGTTACCGGGACAGGGGGATAGATACGCAGTATTTT

clone_size: few
j_call: TRBJ2-7
d_call: -
v_call: TRBV28
cdr3_aa: CATSSRVDSYEQYF
cdr3_nt: TGTGCCACTTCCTCGAGGGTGGATTCCTACGAGCAGTACTTC

clone_size: -
j_call: TRBJ2-7
d_call: -
v_call: TRBV9
cdr3_aa: CASSVSAGASWYEQYF
cdr3_nt: TGTGCCAGCAGCGTATCCGCGGGGGCGTCCTGGTACGAGCAGTACTTC

clone_size: -
j_call: TRBJ2-1
d_call: -
v_call: TRBV29-1
cdr3_aa: CSVLYPGHEQFF
cdr3_nt: TGCAGCGTCCTGTACCCCGGGCATGAGCAGTTCTTC

clone_size: -
j_call: TRBJ1-2
d_call: -
v_call: TRBV11-2
cdr3_aa: CASSGTRQENYGYTF
cdr3_nt: TGTGCCAGCTCCGGCACAAGGCAAGAAAACTATGGCTACACCTTC

clone_size: -
j_call: TRBJ1-1
d_call: -
v_call: TRBV6-5
cdr3_aa: CASSYSVGRTEAFF
cdr3_nt: TGTGCCAGCAGTTATAGTGTAGGGAGGACTGAAGCTTTCTTT

clone_size: -
j_call: TRBJ2-2
d_call: TRBD1
v_call: TRBV11-2
cdr3_aa: CASSSKPGQGDPGELFF
cdr3_nt: TGTGCCAGCAGTTCCAAACCGGGACAGGGAGATCCCGGGGAGCTGTTTTTT

clone_size: -
j_call: TRBJ2-1
d_call: TRBD1
v_call: TRBV5-1
cdr3_aa: CASSPVGTGGLYEQFF
cdr3_nt: TGCGCCAGCAGCCCTGTCGGGACAGGGGGCTTGTATGAGCAGTTCTTC

clone_size: -
j_call: TRBJ1-1
d_call: -
v_call: TRBV6-5
cdr3_aa: CASSYGAVVEKAFF
cdr3_nt: TGTGCCAGCAGTTACGGGGCAGTAGTTGAGAAAGCTTTCTTT

clone_size: many
j_call: TRBJ2-7
d_call: -
v_call: TRBV4-1
cdr3_aa: CASSQLDLVATGEQYF
cdr3_nt: TGCGCCAGCAGCCAACTGGACCTCGTAGCTACTGGAGAGCAGTACTTC

clone_size: -
j_call: TRBJ2-3
d_call: -
v_call: TRBV5-8
cdr3_aa: CASTNLMRGGTDTQYF
cdr3_nt: TGTGCCAGCACCAACCTGATGAGGGGAGGCACAGATACGCAGTATTTT

clone_size: -
j_call: TRBJ2-3
d_call: TRBD2
v_call: TRBV29-1
cdr3_aa: CSVAGLAGGITDTQYF
cdr3_nt: TGCAGCGTTGCCGGACTAGCGGGGGGGATCACAGATACGCAGTATTTT

clone_size: -
j_call: TRBJ1-6
d_call: -
v_call: TRBV10-2
cdr3_aa: CASSEGYSDSPLHF
cdr3_nt: TGCGCCAGCAGTGAGGGGTATTCAGATTCACCCCTCCACTTT

clone_size: -
j_call: TRBJ2-2
d_call: -
v_call: TRBV24-1
cdr3_aa: CATVANTGELFF
cdr3_nt: TGTGCCACCGTTGCCAACACCGGGGAGCTGTTTTTT

clone_size: -
j_call: TRBJ2-3
d_call: -
v_call: TRBV30
cdr3_aa: CAWRQDTDTQYF
cdr3_nt: TGTGCCTGGAGACAGGACACAGATACGCAGTATTTT

clone_size: -
j_call: TRBJ2-7
d_call: -
v_call: TRBV6-5
cdr3_aa: CASSYSNLRSSYEQYF
cdr3_nt: TGTGCCAGCAGTTACTCAAATTTAAGGAGCTCCTACGAGCAGTACTTC

clone_size: -
j_call: TRBJ1-6
d_call: -
v_call: TRBV2
cdr3_aa: CASSEGESSYNSPLHF
cdr3_nt: TGTGCCAGCAGTGAAGGGGAAAGCTCCTATAATTCACCCCTCCACTTT

clone_size: once
j_call: TRBJ1-6
d_call: -
v_call: TRBV11-2
cdr3_aa: CASSLSVSTSPLHF
cdr3_nt: TGTGCCAGCAGCTTATCAGTCTCAACTTCACCCCTCCACTTT